The 5 T cell receptor beta chains given below trace back to one sample, sequenced in a study of blood T cell repertoires in COVID-19. Here immunoSEQ multiplex PCR was the method, and the copy in TCRdb shows in-frame clones only, minus some. The repertoire consists of about 130,000 clones, with around four fifths occurring once and the leading ten covering 8% to 10%. What was sequenced was peripheral blood. The receptors shown here come from a man aged 40-55 years with active or convalescent COVID-19.

The rearrangement joins TRBV19 to TRBJ1-1, with D possibly being TRBD1 (5 bases). The germline gives CDR1 LNHDA, CDR2 SQIVND (reference sequence). V was cut by 8 bases and J by 8 bases, with 21 bases left in between. The CDR3 is 14 amino acids. CDR3 sequence: CASCSLVAGQEAFF. CDR3 coding DNA: TGTGCCAGTTGCAGTTTGGTGGCAGGACAAGAAGCTTTCTTT. Supplemented by reference TRBV19 and TRBJ1-1, the full variable domain reads DGGITQSPKYLFRKEGQNVTLSCEQNLNHDAMYWYRQDPGQGLRLIYYSQIVNDFQKGDIAEGYSVSREKKESFPLTVTSAQKNPTAFYLCASCSLVAGQEAFFGQGTRLTVV.

This chain connects TRBV10-1 to TRBJ2-5; TRBD2 is a possible D gene (5 bases). Trimming stripped 9 bases from V and 4 bases from J, with 21 bases between. This CDR3 comprises 15 residues. CDR1 and CDR2 from the germline V gene are WNHNN and SYGVQD (reference sequence). CDR3 in DNA: TGCGCCAGTCAATGGGATGGGGAAGAGGGAGAGACCCAGTACTTC. This sequence encodes CASQWDGEEGETQYF.

The chain couples TRBV6-4 to TRBJ2-2, with 7 bases lining up with TRBD1. The CDR3 has 16 residues. From germline, CDR1 is MRHNA and CDR2 SNTAGT. The trim removed 2 bases at V and 2 bases at J, leaving 5 bases unmatched. DNA of the CDR3: TGTGCCAGCAGTGACCCCCGGGACAGTAACACCGGGGAGCTGTTTTTT. Protein sequence: CASSDPRDSNTGELFF.

This clone was found once. The chain links TRBV6-5 to TRBJ2-7; TRBD1 aligns across 7 bases. CDR3 length: 15 amino acids. V was clipped by 6 bases and J by 2 bases; unmatched bases: 10. Germline V gene lookup returns CDR1 MNHEY and CDR2 SVGAGI. The CDR3, as DNA: TGTGCCAGCAGCCAGTCGGGACAGCCTACCTACGAGCAGTACTTC. Translation: CASSQSGQPTYEQYF.

The chain carries TRBV5-4 and TRBJ2-7, with 7 bases fitting TRBD1. V was clipped by 4 bases and J by 4 bases; unmatched bases: 14. The CDR3 consists of 16 residues. CDR1 and CDR2 from the germline V gene are SGHNT and YYREEE (reference sequence). CDR3 protein: CASSRRAGTVTYEQYF. CDR3 coding DNA: TGTGCCAGCAGCCGACGGGCCGGGACAGTTACTTACGAGCAGTACTTC. Together with reference TRBV5-4 and TRBJ2-7, the CDR3 gives the full variable domain: ETGVTQSPTHLIKTRGQQVTLRCSSQSGHNTVSWYQQALGQGPQFIFQYYREEENGRGNFPPRFSGLQFPNYSSELNVNALELDDSALYLCASSRRAGTVTYEQYFGPGTRLTVT.